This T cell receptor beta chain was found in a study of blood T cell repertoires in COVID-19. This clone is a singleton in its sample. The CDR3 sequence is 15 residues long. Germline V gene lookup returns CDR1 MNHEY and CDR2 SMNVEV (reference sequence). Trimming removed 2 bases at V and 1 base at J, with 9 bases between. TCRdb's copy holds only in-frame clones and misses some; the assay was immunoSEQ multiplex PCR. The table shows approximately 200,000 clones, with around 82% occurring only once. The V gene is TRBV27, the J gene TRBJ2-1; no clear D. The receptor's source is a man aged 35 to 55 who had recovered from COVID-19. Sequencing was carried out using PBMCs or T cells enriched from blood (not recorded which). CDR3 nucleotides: TGTGCCAGCAGTTTAGGGCCGTTGTCCTACAATGAGCAGTTCTTC. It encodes CASSLGPLSYNEQFF.